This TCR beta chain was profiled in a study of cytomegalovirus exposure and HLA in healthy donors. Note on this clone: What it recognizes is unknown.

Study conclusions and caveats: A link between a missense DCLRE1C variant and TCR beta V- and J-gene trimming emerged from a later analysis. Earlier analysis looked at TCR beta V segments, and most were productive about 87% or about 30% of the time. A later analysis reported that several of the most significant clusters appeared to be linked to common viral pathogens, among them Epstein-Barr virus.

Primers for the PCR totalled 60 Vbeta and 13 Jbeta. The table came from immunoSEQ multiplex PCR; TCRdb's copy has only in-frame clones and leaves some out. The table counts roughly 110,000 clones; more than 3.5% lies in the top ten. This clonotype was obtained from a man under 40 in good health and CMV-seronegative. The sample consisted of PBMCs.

The CDR3, as DNA: TGTGCCAGCAGCGTAGTGGCAGCGAACTATGGCTACACCTTC. Protein: CASSVVAANYGYTF. This sequence joins TRBV9 and TRBJ1-2; unclear D gene. The V and J ends lost 0 bases and 2 bases respectively, with 8 bases between them. Germline V gives CDR1 SGDLS, CDR2 YYNGEE. This CDR3 comprises 14 residues.